Detailed here is one T cell receptor (beta chain). What it binds is not known. This specimen belongs to a study of blood T cells in healthy people across ages. Combining a sample-barcoded 5' primer with a J-beta primer mix, a second PCR ran for about 6 to 12 cycles. TCRdb ran MiXCR on the 5' RACE reads and lists one entry per CDR3 protein. The repertoire consists of 850,000 or so distinct CDR3 sequences, with 29% occurring once and the leading ten covering 17%. The donors, healthy Caucasians from Russia, were aged roughly 6 to 90. The CDR3 extends over 15 amino acids. The germline V gene has CDR1 DFQATT and CDR2 SNEGSKA (reference sequence). V shed 0 bases and J shed 11 bases, with 22 bases lying between them. Study conclusions and caveats: As age increased, TCR beta diversity per million T cells fell in a roughly linear fashion.

The receptor was isolated from a woman of 80 years or more in good health. V and J are TRBV20-1 and TRBJ2-5; D is perhaps TRBD2 (6 bases). Sequenced input: blood. The CDR3 DNA sequence: TGCAGTGCTAGAGATGGGGGGACGGATAACAATGAGCAGTACTTC. As protein: CSARDGGTDNNEQYF.